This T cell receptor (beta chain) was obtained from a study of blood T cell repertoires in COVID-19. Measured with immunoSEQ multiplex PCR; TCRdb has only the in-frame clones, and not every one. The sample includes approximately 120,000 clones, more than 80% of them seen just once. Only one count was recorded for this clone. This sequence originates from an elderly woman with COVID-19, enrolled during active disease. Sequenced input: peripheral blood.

The CDR3 reads CASGTGTTNEKLFF. Here the CDR3 DNA reads TGTGCCAGCGGAACCGGGACAACTAATGAAAAACTGTTTTTT. The chain is built from TRBV27 and TRBJ1-4; D unresolved. CDR3 length: 14 amino acids. V lost 8 bases, J lost 0 bases, and 10 bases lay in between. Germline V gene sequence: CDR1 MNHEY, CDR2 SMNVEV (reference sequence).